This T cell receptor (beta chain) was sequenced in a study of blood T cell repertoires in COVID-19. On the study more broadly: Sites across the United States, Italy and Spain contributed samples from acute and convalescent COVID-19.

Germline V gives CDR1 SEHNR, CDR2 FQNEAQ (reference sequence). The CDR3 consists of 14 residues. J lost 5 bases, V lost 8 bases, and 9 bases had no gene match. TCRdb's table, derived via immunoSEQ multiplex PCR, lists solely in-frame clones and lacks some. The sample yields 80,000 to 95,000 clones, about four fifths seen once. By frequency in the sample, this clone is medium-sized. The sequencing input was peripheral blood. The origin of this receptor is a woman older than 75 with active or convalescent COVID-19. The chain carries TRBV7-9 and TRBJ2-7; 10 bases align to TRBD1. The CDR3 DNA reads TGTGCCAGCCGACCGGGACAGGGGAGAAACGAGCAGTACTTC. It translates to CASRPGQGRNEQYF. Combining the CDR3 with reference TRBV7-9 and TRBJ2-7 gives the whole variable domain DTGVSQNPRHKITKRGQNVTFRCDPISEHNRLYWYRQTLGQGPEFLTYFQNEAQLEKSRLLSDRFSAERPKGSFSTLEIQRTEQGDSAMYLCASRPGQGRNEQYFGPGTRLTVT.